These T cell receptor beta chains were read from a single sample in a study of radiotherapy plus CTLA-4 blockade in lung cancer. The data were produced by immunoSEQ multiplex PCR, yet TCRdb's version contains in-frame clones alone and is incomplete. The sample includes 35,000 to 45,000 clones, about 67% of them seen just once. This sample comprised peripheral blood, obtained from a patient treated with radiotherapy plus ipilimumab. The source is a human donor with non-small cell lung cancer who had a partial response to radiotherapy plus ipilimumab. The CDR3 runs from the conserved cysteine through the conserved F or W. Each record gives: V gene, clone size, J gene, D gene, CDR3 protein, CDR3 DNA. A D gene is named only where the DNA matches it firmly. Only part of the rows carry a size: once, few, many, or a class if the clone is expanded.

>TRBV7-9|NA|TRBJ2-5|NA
CASSRNSGQETQYF
TGTGCCAGCAGCCGAAATTCGGGACAAGAGACCCAGTACTTC
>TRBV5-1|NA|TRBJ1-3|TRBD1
CASSATGGLGVTIYF
TGCGCCAGCAGCGCGACAGGGGGTTTAGGAGTAACCATATATTTT
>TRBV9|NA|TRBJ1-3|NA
CASSTGHSSGNTIYF
TGTGCCAGCAGCACAGGACATTCTTCTGGAAACACCATATATTTT
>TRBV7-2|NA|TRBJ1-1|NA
CASSLRGLGTEAFF
TGTGCCAGCAGCTTACGGGGATTGGGGACTGAAGCTTTCTTT
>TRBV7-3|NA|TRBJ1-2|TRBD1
CASSPKGPGGGGYTF
TGTGCCAGCAGCCCCAAAGGCCCAGGGGGCGGTGGCTACACCTTC
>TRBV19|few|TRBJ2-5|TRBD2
CASSESGAARETQYF
TGTGCCAGTAGTGAGAGCGGGGCCGCACGGGAGACCCAGTACTTC
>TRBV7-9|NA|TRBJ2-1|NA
CASSLVGAEQFF
TGTGCCAGCAGCTTAGTGGGGGCTGAGCAGTTCTTC
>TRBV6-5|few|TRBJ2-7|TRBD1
CASSYIGQGGDEQYF
TGTGCCAGCAGTTACATTGGACAGGGGGGTGACGAGCAGTACTTC
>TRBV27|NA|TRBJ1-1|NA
CASSLFYRSNTEAFF
TGTGCCAGCAGTTTATTTTACAGAAGTAACACTGAAGCTTTCTTT
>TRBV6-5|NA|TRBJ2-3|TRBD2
CASSSSGTSTDTQYF
TGTGCCAGCAGTTCTAGCGGAACAAGCACAGATACGCAGTATTTT
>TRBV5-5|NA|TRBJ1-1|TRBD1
CASSFGGTANTEAFF
TGTGCCAGCAGCTTCGGAGGGACAGCGAACACTGAAGCTTTCTTT
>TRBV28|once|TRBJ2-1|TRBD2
CASNPSPPGLVEFF
TGTGCCAGCAACCCATCCCCACCGGGACTAGTTGAGTTCTTC
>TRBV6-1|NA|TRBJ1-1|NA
CASDLLRGTEAFF
TGTGCCAGCGACCTTCTACGGGGAACTGAAGCTTTCTTT
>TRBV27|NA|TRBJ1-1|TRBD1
CASGIKGGVTEAFF
TGTGCCAGCGGAATTAAAGGGGGCGTCACTGAAGCTTTCTTT
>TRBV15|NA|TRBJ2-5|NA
CATSRDLEAQYF
TGTGCCACCAGCAGAGATCTTGAGGCCCAGTACTTC
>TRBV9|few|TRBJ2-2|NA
CASSRGTGELFF
TGTGCCAGCAGCAGGGGTACCGGGGAGCTGTTTTTT
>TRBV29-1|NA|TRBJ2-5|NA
CSYQRVVGETQYF
TGCAGCTACCAGAGGGTAGTAGGCGAGACCCAGTACTTC
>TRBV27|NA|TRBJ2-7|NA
CASRQRPFGGDYEQYF
TGTGCCAGCAGACAACGGCCGTTTGGCGGAGATTACGAGCAGTACTTC
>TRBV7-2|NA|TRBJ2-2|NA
CASSRDGGRLDTGELFF
TGTGCCAGCAGCCGAGACGGGGGGCGGTTGGACACCGGGGAGCTGTTTTTT
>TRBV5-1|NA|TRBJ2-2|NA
CASSPRTTNTGELFF
TGCGCCAGCAGCCCTCGGACAACTAACACCGGGGAGCTGTTTTTT
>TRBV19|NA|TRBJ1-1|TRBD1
CASWDSAMNTEAFF
TGTGCCAGTTGGGACAGTGCTATGAACACTGAAGCTTTCTTT
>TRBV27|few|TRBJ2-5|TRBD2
CASRRAGETYQETQYF
TGTGCCAGCAGAAGGGCGGGAGAAACGTACCAAGAGACCCAGTACTTC
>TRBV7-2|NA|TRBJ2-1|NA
CASNGRTKPPRNEQFF
TGTGCCAGCAATGGAAGGACTAAACCCCCCCGAAATGAGCAGTTCTTC
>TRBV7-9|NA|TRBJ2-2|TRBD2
CASSLTGRITGELFF
TGTGCCAGCAGCTTAACCGGGAGGATCACCGGGGAGCTGTTTTTT
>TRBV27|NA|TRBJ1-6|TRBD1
CASSLSPGQAINSPLHF
TGTGCCAGCAGTTTATCCCCAGGACAGGCCATTAATTCACCCCTCCACTTT
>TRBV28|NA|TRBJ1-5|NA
CASRGGSQPQHF
TGTGCCAGCAGGGGAGGTAGTCAGCCCCAGCATTTT
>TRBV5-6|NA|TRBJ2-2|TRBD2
CASSLWGTRTNTGELFF
TGTGCCAGCAGCTTGTGGGGGACTAGAACGAACACCGGGGAGCTGTTTTTT
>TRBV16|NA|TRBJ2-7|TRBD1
CASSRLGGTGSHEQYF
TGTGCCAGCAGCCGACTAGGGGGGACAGGGTCCCACGAGCAGTACTTC
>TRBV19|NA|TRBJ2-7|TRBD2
CASSELAGYEQYF
TGTGCCAGTAGTGAACTAGCGGGTTACGAGCAGTACTTC
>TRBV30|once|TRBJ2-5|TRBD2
CAWSHSWTSGSLGSRETQYF
TGTGCCTGGAGTCACTCTTGGACTAGCGGGAGCTTAGGTTCGCGAGAGACCCAGTACTTC
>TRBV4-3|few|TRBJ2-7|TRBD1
CASSPGQGLLSEQYF
TGCGCCAGCAGCCCAGGACAGGGTCTTTTATCCGAGCAGTACTTC
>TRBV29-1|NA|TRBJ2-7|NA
CSVEDGKGDTYEQYF
TGCAGCGTTGAAGACGGAAAGGGGGACACCTACGAGCAGTACTTC
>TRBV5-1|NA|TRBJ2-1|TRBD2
CASSPLGTSAYNEQFF
TGCGCCAGCAGCCCGCTTGGGACTAGCGCCTACAATGAGCAGTTCTTC
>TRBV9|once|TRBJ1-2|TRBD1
CASRSGQGDYGYTF
TGTGCCAGCAGATCGGGACAGGGGGACTATGGCTACACCTTC
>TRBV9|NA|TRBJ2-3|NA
CASSVGRGLRTDTQYF
TGTGCCAGCAGCGTAGGTCGGGGTCTGAGGACAGATACGCAGTATTTT
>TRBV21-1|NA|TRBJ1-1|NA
CASSKAHRTGGGTEAFF
TGTGCCAGCAGCAAAGCGCACCGGACAGGGGGTGGCACTGAAGCTTTCTTT
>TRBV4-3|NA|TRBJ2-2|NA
CASSQTLGGDTGELFF
TGCGCCAGCAGTCAAACTCTAGGGGGGGACACCGGGGAGCTGTTTTTT
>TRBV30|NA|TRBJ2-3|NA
CAWSVGGSTDTQYF
TGTGCCTGGAGTGTAGGAGGGAGCACAGATACGCAGTATTTT
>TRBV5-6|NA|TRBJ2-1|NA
CASSLPGASYNEQFF
TGTGCCAGCAGCTTGCCGGGAGCATCCTACAATGAGCAGTTCTTC
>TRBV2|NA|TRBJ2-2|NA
CASCIRGGSRELFF
TGTGCCAGCTGCATTAGGGGAGGATCCCGGGAGCTGTTTTTT
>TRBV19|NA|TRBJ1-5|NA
CASSIDPRRNRDNQPQHF
TGTGCCAGTAGTATAGACCCCCGGCGGAACAGGGACAATCAGCCCCAGCATTTT
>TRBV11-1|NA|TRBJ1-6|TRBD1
CASSPARDRAILHF
TGTGCCAGCAGCCCCGCGCGGGACAGGGCAATCCTCCACTTT